This TCR beta chain stems from a study of cytomegalovirus exposure and HLA in healthy donors. After removal of 10 bases from V and 5 bases from J, the junction contained 7 bases not matched to a gene. Looked up from germline, CDR1 is SGDLS and CDR2 is YYNGEE. This CDR3 has 12 amino acids. The PCR employed 60 Vbeta primers together with 13 Jbeta primers. Clones were sequenced by immunoSEQ multiplex PCR, and TCRdb holds only the in-frame ones, with some missing. This sample has about 130,000 clones, with around two thirds found just once. The receptor's source is a man younger than 35 in good health and CMV-seropositive. The chain is built from TRBV9 and TRBJ2-3; 7 nucleotides agree with TRBD2. The source material was PBMCs. For the CDR3, the DNA is TGTGCCGGGGGGGACGGCGGAGATACGCAGTATTTT. Its translation is CAGGDGGDTQYF.